The rows below give T cell receptor beta chains drawn from one sample of a study of cytomegalovirus exposure and HLA in healthy donors. Data came from immunoSEQ multiplex PCR; TCRdb stores just in-frame clones and leaves some out. The sample consists of 70,000 to 100,000 clones, roughly three quarters of them appearing once. Sample: PBMCs. All receptors derive from a woman aged 45-65 years in good health and CMV-seropositive. The CDR3 runs from the conserved cysteine through the conserved F or W. A D gene is named only where the DNA matches it firmly. Clone size is not always given. Where it is, it says once, few, many or a class for expanded clones.

.	TRBD1	TRBV6-1	TRBJ1-1	TGTGCCAGCAGACGGGACAGCTCCACTGAAGCTTTCTTT	CASRRDSSTEAFF
.	.	TRBV19	TRBJ1-1	TGTGCCAGTAGTCCCGGACGGGGTGAAGCTTTCTTT	CASSPGRGEAFF
.	TRBD2	TRBV6-6	TRBJ2-1	TGTGCCAGCAGTTTCTCCAAGGTAGCGGGGGGGCCTCAGTTCTTC	CASSFSKVAGGPQFF
.	TRBD1	TRBV6-1	TRBJ2-1	TGTGCCAGCAAAATCCGGGACAGGTCATACAATGAGCAGTTCTTC	CASKIRDRSYNEQFF
once	TRBD2	TRBV4-2	TRBJ2-1	TGTGCCAGCAGCCAAGTCGGGACTAGCGGATACAATGAGCAGTTCTTC	CASSQVGTSGYNEQFF
.	TRBD1	TRBV25-1	TRBJ2-3	TGTGCCAGCAGTGCCCGACAGGGTCCAGATACGCAGTATTTT	CASSARQGPDTQYF
.	.	TRBV5-4	TRBJ1-1	TGTGCCAGCAGCTCTCGTTATACTGAAGCTTTCTTT	CASSSRYTEAFF
.	TRBD2	TRBV11-2	TRBJ2-1	TGTGCCAGCAGCCGGGGACTAGCAGACAATGAGCAGTTCTTC	CASSRGLADNEQFF
.	.	TRBV9	TRBJ2-3	TGTGCCAGCAGCGTAGGGCTGGAGCTGACGGATACGCAGTATTTT	CASSVGLELTDTQYF
.	TRBD2	TRBV4-1	TRBJ2-1	TGCGCCAGCAGCCAAGATATCGGGGGGTGGCAGTTCTTC	CASSQDIGGWQFF
.	TRBD2	TRBV6-5	TRBJ2-1	TGTGCCAGCAAGGGTAGTAGCGGGGGGGAGCAGTTCTTC	CASKGSSGGEQFF
.	.	TRBV11-2	TRBJ2-3	TGTGCCAGCAGCTCGAGCACAGATACGCAGTATTTT	CASSSSTDTQYF
.	TRBD1	TRBV4-1	TRBJ1-2	TGCGCCAGCAGCCAAGATGTGCAGGGGGACTATGGCTACACCTTC	CASSQDVQGDYGYTF